This TCR beta chain came from a study of cytomegalovirus exposure and HLA in healthy donors. The PCR contained 60 Vbeta and 13 Jbeta primers. Method: immunoSEQ multiplex PCR; TCRdb's copy keeps in-frame clones and lacks some. The table has 170,000 or so clones, 80% seen once. This TCR was recovered from a boy aged 5-17 years in good health and CMV-seronegative. The sample taken for sequencing was PBMCs.

The CDR3 is CASSLGQGAGYTF. In DNA, the CDR3 is TGTGCCAGCAGTTTAGGACAGGGCGCTGGCTACACCTTC. The rearrangement uses TRBV6-5 and TRBJ1-2; 8 positions match TRBD1. Germline V lookup: CDR1 MNHEY, CDR2 SVGAGI. The CDR3 totals 13 residues. V lost 4 bases and J lost 7; bases outside the gene matches: 5.